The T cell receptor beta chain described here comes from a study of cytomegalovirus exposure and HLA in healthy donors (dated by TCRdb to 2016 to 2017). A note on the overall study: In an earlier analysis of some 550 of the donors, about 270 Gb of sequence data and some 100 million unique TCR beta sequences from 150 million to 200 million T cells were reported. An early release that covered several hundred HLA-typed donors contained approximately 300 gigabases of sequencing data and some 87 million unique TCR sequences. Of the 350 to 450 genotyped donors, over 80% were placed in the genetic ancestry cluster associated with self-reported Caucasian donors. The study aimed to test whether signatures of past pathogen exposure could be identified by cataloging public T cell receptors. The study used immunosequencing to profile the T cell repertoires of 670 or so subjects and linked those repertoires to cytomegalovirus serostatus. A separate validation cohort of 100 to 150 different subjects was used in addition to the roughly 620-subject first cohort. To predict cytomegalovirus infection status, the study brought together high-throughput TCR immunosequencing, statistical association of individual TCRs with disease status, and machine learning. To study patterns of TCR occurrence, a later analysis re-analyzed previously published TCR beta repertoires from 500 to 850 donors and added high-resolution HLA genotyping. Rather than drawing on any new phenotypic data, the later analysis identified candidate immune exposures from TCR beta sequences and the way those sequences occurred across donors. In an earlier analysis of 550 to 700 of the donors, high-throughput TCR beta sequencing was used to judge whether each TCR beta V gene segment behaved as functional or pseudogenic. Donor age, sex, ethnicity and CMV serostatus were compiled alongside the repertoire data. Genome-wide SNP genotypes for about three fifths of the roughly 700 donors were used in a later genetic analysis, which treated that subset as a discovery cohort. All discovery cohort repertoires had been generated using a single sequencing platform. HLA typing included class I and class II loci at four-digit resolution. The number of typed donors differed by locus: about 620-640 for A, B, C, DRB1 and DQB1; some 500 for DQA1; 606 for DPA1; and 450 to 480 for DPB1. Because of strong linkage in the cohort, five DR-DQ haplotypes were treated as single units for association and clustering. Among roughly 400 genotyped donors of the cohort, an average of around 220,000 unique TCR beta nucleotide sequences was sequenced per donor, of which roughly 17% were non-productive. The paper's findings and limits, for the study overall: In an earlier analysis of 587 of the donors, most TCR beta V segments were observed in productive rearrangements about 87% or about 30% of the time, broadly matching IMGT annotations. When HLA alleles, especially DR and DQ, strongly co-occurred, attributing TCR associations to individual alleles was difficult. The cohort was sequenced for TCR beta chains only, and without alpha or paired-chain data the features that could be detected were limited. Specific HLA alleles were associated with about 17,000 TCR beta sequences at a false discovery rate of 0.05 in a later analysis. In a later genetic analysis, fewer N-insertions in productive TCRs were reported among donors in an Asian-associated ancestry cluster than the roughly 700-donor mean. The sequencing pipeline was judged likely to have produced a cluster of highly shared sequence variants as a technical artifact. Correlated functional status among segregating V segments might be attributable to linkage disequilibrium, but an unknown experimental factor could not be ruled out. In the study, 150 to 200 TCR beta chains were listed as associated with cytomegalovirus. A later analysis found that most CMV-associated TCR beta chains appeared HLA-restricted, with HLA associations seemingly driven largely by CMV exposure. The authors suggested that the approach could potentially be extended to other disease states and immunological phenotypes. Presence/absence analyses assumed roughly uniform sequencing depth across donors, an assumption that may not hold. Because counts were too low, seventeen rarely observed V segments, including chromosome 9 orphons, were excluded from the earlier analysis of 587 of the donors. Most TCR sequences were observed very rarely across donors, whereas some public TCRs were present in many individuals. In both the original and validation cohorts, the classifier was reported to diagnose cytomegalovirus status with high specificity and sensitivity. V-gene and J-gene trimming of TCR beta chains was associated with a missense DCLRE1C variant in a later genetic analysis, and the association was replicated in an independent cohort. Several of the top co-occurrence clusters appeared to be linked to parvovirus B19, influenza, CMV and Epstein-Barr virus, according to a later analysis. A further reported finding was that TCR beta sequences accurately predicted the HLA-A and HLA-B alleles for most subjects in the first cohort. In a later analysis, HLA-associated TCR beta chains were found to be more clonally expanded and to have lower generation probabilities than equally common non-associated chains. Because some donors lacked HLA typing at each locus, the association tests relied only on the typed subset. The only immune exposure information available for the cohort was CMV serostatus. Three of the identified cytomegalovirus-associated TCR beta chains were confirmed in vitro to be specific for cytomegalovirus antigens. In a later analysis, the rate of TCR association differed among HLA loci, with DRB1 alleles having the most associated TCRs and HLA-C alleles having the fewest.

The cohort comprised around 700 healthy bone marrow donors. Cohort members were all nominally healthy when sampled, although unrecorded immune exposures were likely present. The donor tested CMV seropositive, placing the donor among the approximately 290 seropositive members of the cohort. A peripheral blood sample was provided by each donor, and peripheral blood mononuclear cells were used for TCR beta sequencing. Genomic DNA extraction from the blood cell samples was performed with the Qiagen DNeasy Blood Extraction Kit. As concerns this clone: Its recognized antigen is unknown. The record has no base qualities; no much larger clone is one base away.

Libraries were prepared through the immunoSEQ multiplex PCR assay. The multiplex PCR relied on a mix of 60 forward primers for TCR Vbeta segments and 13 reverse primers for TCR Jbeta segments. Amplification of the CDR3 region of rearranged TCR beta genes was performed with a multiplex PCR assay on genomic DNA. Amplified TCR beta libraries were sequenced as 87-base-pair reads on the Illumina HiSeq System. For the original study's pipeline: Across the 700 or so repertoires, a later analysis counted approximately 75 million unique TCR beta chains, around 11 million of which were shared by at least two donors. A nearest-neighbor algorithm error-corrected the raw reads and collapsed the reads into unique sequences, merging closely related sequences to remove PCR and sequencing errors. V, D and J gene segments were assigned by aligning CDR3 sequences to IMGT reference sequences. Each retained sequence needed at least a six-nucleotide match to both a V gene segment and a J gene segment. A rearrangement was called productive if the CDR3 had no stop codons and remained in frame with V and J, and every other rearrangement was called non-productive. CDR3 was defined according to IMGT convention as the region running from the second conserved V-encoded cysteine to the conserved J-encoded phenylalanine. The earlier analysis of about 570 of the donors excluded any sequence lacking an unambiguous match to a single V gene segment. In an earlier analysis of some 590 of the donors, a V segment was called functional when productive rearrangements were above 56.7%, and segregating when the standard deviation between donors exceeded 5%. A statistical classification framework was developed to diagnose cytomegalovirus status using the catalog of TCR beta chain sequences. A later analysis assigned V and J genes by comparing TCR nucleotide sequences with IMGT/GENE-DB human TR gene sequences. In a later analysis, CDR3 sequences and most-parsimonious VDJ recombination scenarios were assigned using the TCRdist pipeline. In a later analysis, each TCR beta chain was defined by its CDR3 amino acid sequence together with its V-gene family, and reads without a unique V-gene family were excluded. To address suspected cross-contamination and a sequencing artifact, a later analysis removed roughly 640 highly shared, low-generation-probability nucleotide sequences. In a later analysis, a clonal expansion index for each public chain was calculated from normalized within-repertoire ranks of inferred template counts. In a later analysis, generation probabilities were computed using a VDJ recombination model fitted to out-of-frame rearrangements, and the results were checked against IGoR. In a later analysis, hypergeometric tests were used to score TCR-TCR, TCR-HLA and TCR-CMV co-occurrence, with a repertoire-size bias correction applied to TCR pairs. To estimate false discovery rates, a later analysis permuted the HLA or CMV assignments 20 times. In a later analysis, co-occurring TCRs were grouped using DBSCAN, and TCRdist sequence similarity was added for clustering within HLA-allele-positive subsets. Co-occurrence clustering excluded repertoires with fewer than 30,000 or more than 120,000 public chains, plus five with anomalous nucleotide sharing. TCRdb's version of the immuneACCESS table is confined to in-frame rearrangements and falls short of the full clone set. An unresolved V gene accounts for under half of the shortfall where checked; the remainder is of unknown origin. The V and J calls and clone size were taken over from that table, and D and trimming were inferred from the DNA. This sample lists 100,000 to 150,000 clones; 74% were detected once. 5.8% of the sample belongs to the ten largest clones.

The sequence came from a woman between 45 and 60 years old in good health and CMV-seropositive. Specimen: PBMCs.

The sequence in DNA is TGTGCCAGCTCATCTCAGGGGTACAACCAGCCCCAGCATTTT. Translation gives CASSSQGYNQPQHF. The sequence is built from TRBV18 and TRBJ1-5; TRBD1 is possibly the D segment (6 matching bases). V is pared back by 5 bases and J by 7 bases, with 15 bases lying between the germline termini. Per the germline V gene, KGHSH is the CDR1 and LQKENI is the CDR2. The CDR3, cysteine through phenylalanine, is 14 amino acids long. Just CDR3 DNA is preserved here, 42 bases in frame from base 1. The full variable domain, with segments outside the CDR3 supplied by the reference TRBV18 and TRBJ1-5 proteins, appears as NAGVMQNPRHLVRRRGQEARLRCSPMKGHSHVYWYRQLPEEGLKFMVYLQKENIIDESGMPKERFSAEFPKEGPSILRIQQVVRGDSAAYFCASSSQGYNQPQHFGDGTRLSIL.